Included here is one TCR beta chain sequence, with context. The antigen is not known. With autoimmune disease history or systemic immunosuppression, patients were excluded. The source of the sample is a study of OX40 agonist ivuxolimab in advanced cancers. Study-level background: Ivuxolimab doses were 0.01, 0.1, 0.3, 1.5, 3 or 10 mg/kg every 2 weeks. Points from the study as a whole: The study found among the lowest clonal expansion in partial responders at 0.1-3.0 mg/kg.

The CDR3 spans 13 residues. V lost 5 bases, J lost 7 bases, and 6 bases stayed unmatched. Germline V gene data show CDR1 as MNHEY and CDR2 as SMNVEV (reference sequence). The table came from immunoSEQ multiplex PCR; TCRdb's copy has only in-frame clones and leaves some out. The sample has 8,000 to 10,000 clones; over 60% are singletons. The receptor comes from an adult with an advanced solid tumor such as melanoma, head and neck, liver or kidney cancer. The chain is built from TRBV27 and TRBJ1-1; 8 positions agree with TRBD1. The sample consisted of CD4+ or CD8+ T cells sorted from blood, taken in a trial of the OX40 agonist ivuxolimab. The CDR3 DNA is TGTGCCAGCAGTCTTTCAGGGGGCAATGAAGCTTTCTTT. Translated, it gives CASSLSGGNEAFF.